The 23 T cell receptor beta chains below come from one sample, sequenced in a study of CD8+ T cells in alopecia areata. Once RNA had been extracted, it was reverse transcribed into cDNA to act as the sequencing template. TCRdb's copy holds only in-frame clones and misses some; the assay was immunoSEQ multiplex PCR. This sample has over 85,000 clones, with 60% to 75% found just once. The treatment is: oral pan-JAK inhibitor, 5-10 mg twice daily. The material was CD8+ T cells sorted from blood, obtained at week 4, from a patient treated with tofacitinib. The receptors originated from a human donor with alopecia areata.

This clone has more than one count but fewer than ten. This chain uses TRBV19 with TRBJ1-1; a weak D match, TRBD1 (6 bases). Trimming removed 5 bases from V and 6 bases from J, with 13 bases in between. Germline V gene data show CDR1 as LNHDA and CDR2 as SQIVND (reference sequence). CDR3 length equals 13 residues. CDR3 bases: TGTGCCAGTAGTCCGCGAGGGGGGCCTGAAGCTTTCTTT. This gives the protein CASSPRGGPEAFF.

V and J are TRBV27 and TRBJ1-5, with TRBD1 as a possible D gene (5 bases). The CDR3 loop spans 13 amino acids. V gave up 2 bases and J gave up 3 bases, with 5 bases separating them. Per the germline V gene, CDR1 is MNHEY and CDR2 is SMNVEV (reference sequence). The CDR3 loop reads CASSLGANQPQHF. The CDR3 nucleotides read TGTGCCAGCAGTTTAGGGGCCAATCAGCCCCAGCATTTT.

This chain uses TRBV27 with TRBJ2-1; unclear D gene. Trimming left V 2 bases short and J 0 bases short, with 8 bases between. The CDR3 is made up of 15 amino acids. The V gene's germline CDR1 is MNHEY and CDR2 SMNVEV (reference sequence). CDR3 in amino acids: CASSLAVSSYNEQFF. In DNA, the CDR3 is TGTGCCAGCAGTTTAGCGGTTAGCTCCTACAATGAGCAGTTCTTC.

The J gene is TRBJ1-4, the V gene TRBV9, with a weak D call TRBD1 (5 bases). The CDR3 is made up of 14 amino acids. V was trimmed by 3 bases and J by 1 base, leaving 7 bases between them. CDR1 and CDR2 (germline): SGDLS, YYNGEE. CDR3 bases: TGTGCCAGCAGCGGAGGGGAAACTAATGAAAAACTGTTTTTT. It encodes CASSGGETNEKLFF.

The chain links TRBV7-9 to TRBJ1-2, with D unresolved. Trimming removed 3 bases from V and 3 bases from J, with 14 bases in between. This CDR3 comprises 15 residues. The germline gives CDR1 SEHNR, CDR2 FQNEAQ (reference sequence). CDR3 coding DNA: TGTGCCAGCAGCTTCCGAGAGGACCAGGACTATGGCTACACCTTC. Its translation: CASSFREDQDYGYTF. Full variable domain (outside the CDR3, taken from reference TRBV7-9 and TRBJ1-2): DTGVSQNPRHKITKRGQNVTFRCDPISEHNRLYWYRQTLGQGPEFLTYFQNEAQLEKSRLLSDRFSAERPKGSFSTLEIQRTEQGDSAMYLCASSFREDQDYGYTFGSGTRLTVV.

This clone was observed a few times. The chain has TRBV4-1 and TRBJ2-5, with 11 bases lining up with TRBD1. The CDR3 is 16 residues long. Germline V gene lookup returns CDR1 MGHRA and CDR2 YSYEKL. Germline trimming cut 0 bases from V and 5 bases from J; bases unmatched to any gene: 5. The CDR3 sequence: CASSQDRTGGFETQYF. CDR3 DNA: TGCGCCAGCAGCCAAGACCGGACAGGGGGCTTCGAGACCCAGTACTTC.

The V gene is TRBV5-6, the J gene TRBJ1-6, with D possibly matching TRBD1 (6 bases). Germline CDR1 and CDR2: SGHDT and YYEEEE. The length of the CDR3 is 15 residues. Deletions cut 4 bases from V and 2 bases from J, with 10 bases between. Here the CDR3 reads CASSHGTPYNSPLHF. DNA of the CDR3: TGTGCCAGCAGCCACGGGACACCCTATAATTCACCCCTCCACTTT.

The rearrangement links TRBV30 to TRBJ2-7; D is unresolved. The CDR3 is 12 amino acids. With 0 bases removed from V and 7 bases from J, the gap between germline ends came to 10 bases. Germline CDR1 GTSNPN, CDR2 SVGIG (reference sequence). The CDR3 bases are TGTGCCTGGAGTGTATACGCCAATGAGCAGTACTTC. Amino acid sequence: CAWSVYANEQYF.

This chain connects TRBV27 to TRBJ2-5; no definite D call. The germline V gene encodes CDR1 MNHEY and CDR2 SMNVEV (reference sequence). The V gene lost 2 bases and the J gene lost 5 bases, with 15 bases spanning the gap. This CDR3 has 15 residues. This chain's CDR3 is CASSLSFGFDETQYF. CDR3 in DNA: TGTGCCAGCAGTTTAAGTTTTGGGTTTGATGAGACCCAGTACTTC.

This rearrangement joins TRBV7-2 to TRBJ2-1; 7 nucleotides align to TRBD2. Germline trimming cut 2 bases from V and 5 bases from J; bases unmatched to any gene: 9. In germline, CDR1 is SGHTA, CDR2 FQGNSA. This CDR3 spans 16 amino acids. CDR3 DNA sequence: TGTGCCAGCAGCTTAATGGGGCGGGGGTTCAACAATGAGCAGTTCTTC. Translated: CASSLMGRGFNNEQFF.

There are a few counts of this clone. Written as DNA, the CDR3 is TGTGCCAGCAGTACAGGGGGTCTAGAGACCCAGTACTTC. This encodes CASSTGGLETQYF. This chain uses TRBV6-5 with TRBJ2-5; 8 bases are shared with TRBD1. The CDR3 has 13 residues. The germline V gene has CDR1 MNHEY and CDR2 SVGAGI. V trimming: 5 bases; J trimming: 4 bases; junction bases outside the gene matches: 3.

The genes are TRBV27 and TRBJ1-1; D remains unclear. V gave up 6 bases and J gave up 1 base, with 9 bases separating them. This CDR3 contains 13 residues. CDR1 and CDR2 (germline): MNHEY, SMNVEV (reference sequence). The CDR3 DNA reads as TGTGCCAGCAGCCAAACAACGAACACTGAAGCTTTCTTT. Protein sequence: CASSQTTNTEAFF.

In its sample, this clone was seen many times. Additional DNA sequences in this sample encode the identical CDR3. The chain couples TRBV29-1 to TRBJ2-7, with a tentative D call TRBD1 (6 bases). The CDR3 totals 13 residues. In germline, CDR1 is SQVTM, CDR2 ANQGSEA. Trimming took 4 bases from V and 2 from J, leaving 12 bases between them. The CDR3, as DNA: TGCAGCGTTGTCTGGGACACTGCCTACGAGCAGTACTTC. Translation gives CSVVWDTAYEQYF.

This rearrangement joins TRBV30 to TRBJ1-1; D call uncertain. Trimming left V 1 base short and J 3 bases short, with 3 bases between. The length of the CDR3 is 11 residues. CDR1 and CDR2 (germline): GTSNPN, SVGIG (reference sequence). CDR3 loop: CAWSAYTEAFF. CDR3 bases: TGTGCCTGGAGTGCCTACACTGAAGCTTTCTTT. The variable domain in full, completed from reference TRBV30 and TRBJ1-1, reads SQTIHQWPATLVQPVGSPLSLECTVEGTSNPNLYWYRQAAGRGLQLLFYSVGIGQISSEVPQNLSASRPQDRQFILSSKKLLLSDSGFYLCAWSAYTEAFFGQGTRLTVV.

This chain connects TRBV29-1 to TRBJ1-2; the D is unclear. Germline values: CDR1 SQVTM, CDR2 ANQGSEA. The CDR3 is made up of 9 amino acids. V was pared by 7 bases and J by 8 bases, with 8 bases between. CDR3 in DNA: TGCAGCGCTAGTGGGGGCTACACCTTC. As protein: CSASGGYTF. Looking up the rest from reference TRBV29-1 and TRBJ1-2 gives the full variable domain: SAVISQKPSRDICQRGTSLTIQCQVDSQVTMMFWYRQQPGQSLTLIATANQGSEATYESGFVIDKFPISRPNLTFSTLTVSNMSPEDSSIYLCSASGGYTFGSGTRLTVV.

This clone was detected only a few times. At one of its ends the junction is not consistent with the germline gene, which may arise from a read error. The chain uses TRBV29-1 and TRBJ2-2; TRBD2 is a possible D gene (6 bases). Germline-derived CDR1 and CDR2 are SQVTM and ANQGSEA. This CDR3 contains 10 residues. The DNA for the CDR3 is TGCAGCGTTGTTATGGGGGGGCTGTTTTTT. It codes for CSVVMGGLFF.

To note about this clone: The DNA is left out, because the CDR3 cannot be placed on it with certainty; the CDR3 is given as TCRdb lists it. This chain links TRBV12-5 with TRBJ2-2; the D segment call TRBD2 is taken from the table without a DNA check. Germline CDR1 is LGHNT and CDR2 is FRNRAP. The CDR3 contains 12 residues when both ends are counted. CDR3 residues: CASGFGAGELFF.

This rearrangement joins TRBV30 to TRBJ2-7; D is perhaps TRBD2 (7 bases). This CDR3 comprises 14 residues. From germline, CDR1 is GTSNPN and CDR2 SVGIG (reference sequence). V was clipped by 0 bases and J by 2 bases, with 11 bases between them. CDR3 sequence (DNA): TGTGCCTGGAGTGTAACCGGGGGGCCCTACGAGCAGTACTTC. Its protein product is CAWSVTGGPYEQYF.

This clone was picked up a small number of times. CDR3 region: CASSHRAKGQESTDTQYF. The CDR3 DNA follows: TGCGCCAGCAGTCATCGAGCCAAAGGACAGGAGAGCACAGATACGCAGTATTTT. The chain has TRBV23-1 and TRBJ2-3, with 7 positions matching TRBD1. TRBV23-1 is an open reading frame whose function is uncertain. J lost 0 bases, V lost 3 bases, and 12 bases had no gene match. This CDR3 comprises 18 residues.

The chain uses TRBV6-5 and TRBJ2-1, with D maybe TRBD1 (6 bases). Trimming cost V 2 bases and J 2 bases, with 10 bases left between them. There are 15 residues in the CDR3. The germline CDR1 and CDR2 sequences are MNHEY and SVGAGI. The CDR3 bases are TGTGCCAGCAGTTACGAGGACAGACCCTACAATGAGCAGTTCTTC. This codes for CASSYEDRPYNEQFF.

The rearrangement uses TRBV30 and TRBJ2-6; D tentatively fits TRBD1 or TRBD2 (5 bases each). This CDR3 is built from 18 residues. Deletions cut 3 bases from V and 1 base from J, with 19 bases between. CDR1 GTSNPN and CDR2 SVGIG come from the germline V gene (reference sequence). CDR3 loop: CAWSKGPYFPSGANVLTF. The CDR3 bases are TGTGCCTGGAGCAAGGGACCGTATTTTCCATCTGGGGCCAACGTCCTGACTTTC.

The gene calls are TRBV7-2 and TRBJ1-1; TRBD1 matches at 8 bases. CDR1 and CDR2 from the germline V gene are SGHTA and FQGNSA. V was pared by 4 bases and J by 7 bases, with 5 bases of the junction left unmatched. CDR3 length: 13 residues. The CDR3 reads CASSYPGQDEAFF. The CDR3 region has the DNA TGTGCCAGCAGCTACCCGGGACAGGATGAAGCTTTCTTT. The whole variable domain, filled in from reference TRBV7-2 and TRBJ1-1, reads GAGVSQSPSNKVTEKGKDVELRCDPISGHTALYWYRQSLGQGLEFLIYFQGNSAPDKSGLPSDRFSAERTGGSVSTLTIQRTQQEDSAVYLCASSYPGQDEAFFGQGTRLTVV.

This chain joins TRBV2 and TRBJ2-1; maybe TRBD1 (5 bases). This CDR3 has 14 residues. Germline assignment: CDR1 SNHLY and CDR2 FYNNEI. V was trimmed by 6 bases and J by 2 bases, leaving 11 bases between them. The CDR3, as DNA: TGTGCCAGCAGCCCCAGGGCGACCTACAATGAGCAGTTCTTC. It encodes CASSPRATYNEQFF.